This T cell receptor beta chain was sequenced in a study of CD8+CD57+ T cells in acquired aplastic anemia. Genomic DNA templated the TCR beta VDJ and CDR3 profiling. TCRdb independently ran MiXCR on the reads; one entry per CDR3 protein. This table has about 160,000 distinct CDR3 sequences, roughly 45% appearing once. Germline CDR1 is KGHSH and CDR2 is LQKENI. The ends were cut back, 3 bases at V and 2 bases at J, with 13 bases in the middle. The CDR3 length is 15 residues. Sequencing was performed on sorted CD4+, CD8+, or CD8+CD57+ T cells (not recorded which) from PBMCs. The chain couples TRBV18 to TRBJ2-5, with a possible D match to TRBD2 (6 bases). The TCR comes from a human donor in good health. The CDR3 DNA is TGTGCCAGCTCACCTTGGGCGGGGCCACAAGAGACCCAGTACTTC. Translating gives CASSPWAGPQETQYF.